The 17 T cell receptor beta chains presented below share a single source sample, sequenced in a study of metastatic and nonmetastatic thyroid tumors. Every patient underwent thyroid surgery untreated. TCRdb re-called the PCR reads with MiXCR. Among 35,000 or so clones listed, roughly a sixth were seen once. Sequencing was carried out using blood. These receptors were collected from a male donor with papillary thyroid cancer or a benign thyroid nodule (not recorded which). Some clones in this sample may be carry-over from other donors' samples.

This clone showed up many times. The chain uses TRBV15 and TRBJ1-3; no clear D. The V end was cut by 0 bases, the J end by 0 bases, with 6 bases between. The V gene's germline CDR1 is LNHNV and CDR2 YYDKDF (reference sequence). This CDR3 contains 15 residues. CDR3 sequence (DNA): TGTGCCACCAGCAGAGATCGGAGCTCTGGAAACACCATATATTTT. It encodes CATSRDRSSGNTIYF.

Many counts were recorded for this clone. This chain connects TRBV20-1 to TRBJ2-3; D possibly uses TRBD1 or TRBD2 (7 bases each). Trimming removed 3 bases at V and 6 bases at J, with 25 bases between. There are 17 residues in the CDR3. Germline values: CDR1 DFQATT, CDR2 SNEGSKA (reference sequence). The DNA for the CDR3 is TGCAGTGCTAGGGGCCCTACGACAGGGAGGGAGATCGATACGCAGTATTTT. This encodes CSARGPTTGREIDTQYF.

This clone came up a few times. CDR3 protein: CASRTYSGYLNTEAFF. CDR3 DNA sequence: TGTGCCAGCAGAACCTATTCAGGATATCTGAACACTGAAGCTTTCTTT. V gene TRBV28 combines with J gene TRBJ1-1; D is undetermined. Trimming left V 6 bases short and J 0 bases short, with 17 bases between. Per the germline V gene, CDR1 is MDHEN and CDR2 is SYDVKM. The length of the CDR3 is 16 residues.

The chain joins TRBV28 to TRBJ1-2; 9 bases line up with TRBD1. V gave up 4 bases and J gave up 7 bases; unmatched junction bases: 16. CDR1 is MDHEN, CDR2 SYDVKM, per germline. This CDR3 is 17 amino acids long. DNA of the CDR3: TGTGCCAGCAGTTCTTTCTTAACCCGGACAGGGGAACGTGGCTACACCTTC. Protein product: CASSSFLTRTGERGYTF.

This clone came up many times. V usage is TRBV27 and J usage is TRBJ1-1, with D unresolved. V lost 3 bases, J lost 5 bases, and 7 bases lay in between. Germline V gene data show CDR1 as MNHEY and CDR2 as SMNVEV (reference sequence). The CDR3 runs to 12 residues. CDR3 sequence: CASSFSGTEAFF. CDR3 sequence (DNA): TGTGCCAGCAGTTTCAGCGGGACTGAAGCTTTCTTT.

This clone occurred a few times. V is TRBV28 and J is TRBJ2-5; the D is unclear. This CDR3 comprises 14 residues. The ends were cut back, 3 bases at V and 1 base at J, with 9 bases in the middle. Germline assignment: CDR1 MDHEN and CDR2 SYDVKM. The CDR3 region is CASSFLTVQETQYF. As DNA, the CDR3 is TGTGCCAGCAGTTTTCTTACAGTCCAAGAGACCCAGTACTTC.

This clone showed up many times. CDR3: CAWSRTGAGEQFF. The CDR3 bases are TGTGCCTGGAGCCGGACGGGGGCGGGTGAGCAGTTCTTC. This chain connects TRBV30 to TRBJ2-1; D possibly matches TRBD1 or TRBD2 (6 bases each). There are 13 residues in the CDR3. The germline V gene has CDR1 GTSNPN and CDR2 SVGIG (reference sequence). Trimming pared 3 bases from V and 9 bases from J, leaving 15 bases between.

This clone was recorded at least ten times. The chain carries TRBV6-1 and TRBJ1-5, with 8 bases aligning to TRBD1. CDR1 MNHNS and CDR2 SASEGT come from the germline V gene. The junction had 8 bases not matched to a gene; V was cut back by 6 bases and J by 4 bases. The CDR3 has 15 amino acids. The CDR3 protein is CASSPAGDRNQPQHF. CDR3 coding DNA: TGTGCCAGCAGCCCAGCCGGGGACAGGAATCAGCCCCAGCATTTT.

This clone was recorded many times. The rearrangement joins TRBV19 to TRBJ1-6; D is unresolved. CDR1 and CDR2 (germline): LNHDA, SQIVND (reference sequence). CDR3 length: 14 amino acids. Deletions cut 7 bases from V and 5 bases from J, with 12 bases between. DNA for the CDR3: TGTGCCAGTACGGAGCACAGAGATAATTCACCCCTCCACTTT. It is translated as CASTEHRDNSPLHF.

CDR3 in DNA: TGTGCCAGCAGTGACTCGTGGACAGGTCCGTACCAAGAGACCCAGTACTTC. Encoded protein: CASSDSWTGPYQETQYF. V gene TRBV6-4 combines with J gene TRBJ2-5, with 7 positions matching TRBD1. Trimming cost V 0 bases and J 0 bases; bases outside gene matches: 7. Germline-derived CDR1 and CDR2 are MRHNA and SNTAGT. This CDR3 has 17 residues.

This clone was recorded many times. The gene calls are TRBV3-1 and TRBJ1-3; 8 bases map to TRBD1. There are 13 residues in the CDR3. Germline values: CDR1 LGHDT, CDR2 YNNKEL (reference sequence). Germline trimming cut 4 bases from V and 6 bases from J; bases unmatched to any gene: 2. The CDR3 sequence: CASSPTGENTIYF. The CDR3 bases are TGTGCCAGCAGCCCGACAGGGGAAAACACCATATATTTT.

This clone appeared a few times. This sequence joins TRBV30 and TRBJ2-7; perhaps D is TRBD1 or TRBD2 (6 bases each). The germline V gene has CDR1 GTSNPN and CDR2 SVGIG (reference sequence). This CDR3 contains 14 residues. The V and J ends lost 1 base and 4 bases respectively, with 14 bases between them. The CDR3 loop is CAWSGGGTRYEQYF. The CDR3, as DNA: TGTGCCTGGAGTGGTGGCGGGACAAGATACGAGCAGTACTTC.

This clone was found many times. V usage is TRBV20-1 and J usage is TRBJ2-7; 9 nucleotides agree with TRBD1. V lost 0 bases, J lost 2 bases, and 5 bases stayed unmatched. This CDR3 region has 15 residues. Germline-derived CDR1 and CDR2 are DFQATT and SNEGSKA (reference sequence). Here the CDR3 DNA reads TGCAGTGCTAGAGAGACGGGGACAGGGCCCTACGAGCAGTACTTC. Amino acid sequence: CSARETGTGPYEQYF.

In this sample, this clone turned up many times. At the DNA level, this CDR3 is encoded by other sequences in the same sample as well. J is TRBJ2-3 and V is TRBV6-1; D possibly corresponds to TRBD1 (6 bases). The CDR3 contains 13 residues. CDR1 is MNHNS and CDR2 is SASEGT in the germline V gene. Trimming shortened V by 4 bases and J by 6 bases, and 11 bases separated the two germline ends. The CDR3 DNA follows: TGTGCCAGCAGTGGCCTTAGGGGGGATACGCAGTATTTT. Translated: CASSGLRGDTQYF.

This clone showed up many times. The V call is TRBV24-1, the J call TRBJ2-5, with 11 bases matching TRBD1. Germline V gene lookup returns CDR1 KGHDR and CDR2 SFDVKD. This CDR3 has 15 amino acids. Trimming cost V 4 bases and J 7 bases; bases outside gene matches: 7. The CDR3 DNA reads TGTGCCACCAGTGAATCGGGACAGGGGGGGGGGACCCAGTACTTC. It translates to CATSESGQGGGTQYF.

At least ten counts were recorded for this clone. This sequence joins TRBV3-1 and TRBJ2-7; D gene unclear. The CDR3 is made up of 17 amino acids. V was clipped by 0 bases and J by 7 bases, with 22 bases between them. Germline CDR1 is LGHDT and CDR2 is YNNKEL (reference sequence). CDR3 residues: CASSQERLRPRVGEQYF. The CDR3 DNA reads TGTGCCAGCAGCCAAGAGAGATTACGTCCTCGGGTGGGAGAGCAGTACTTC.

This clone was picked up many times. A much larger clone lies one base from this, so it may be a read error. The chain carries TRBV19 and TRBJ2-1; 8 bases match TRBD1. The CDR3 runs to 13 residues. Germline CDR1 is LNHDA and CDR2 is SQIVND (reference sequence). V lost 7 bases and J lost 7; bases outside the gene matches: 6. The CDR3 spells CASIRGRPNEQFF. Written as DNA, the CDR3 is TGTGCCAGTATCAGGGGGCGCCCTAATGAGCAGTTCTTC.